This TCR beta chain is drawn from a study of control samples from healthy donors and cancer patients. The data were produced by immunoSEQ multiplex PCR, yet TCRdb's version contains in-frame clones alone and is incomplete. This table has about 60,000 clones, around 85% appearing once. As regards this clone: Additional DNA sequences in this sample encode the identical CDR3.

CDR1 and CDR2 (germline): SGHVS, FQNEAQ. The CDR3 is made up of 14 amino acids. Trimming pared 1 base from V and 1 base from J, leaving 7 bases between. Input material: blood. This TCR came from a middle-aged man in good health. The chain carries TRBV7-8 and TRBJ1-1; unclear D gene. CDR3 in amino acids: CASSLVSGNTEAFF. CDR3 DNA sequence: TGTGCCAGCAGCTTAGTATCAGGGAACACTGAAGCTTTCTTT.